The clone carrying this T cell receptor beta chain was detected a few times. Trimming removed 1 base from V and 7 bases from J; junction bases left unmatched: 13. From germline, CDR1 is MNHEY and CDR2 SVGEGT. CDR3 length equals 18 residues. Unique molecular identifiers were incorporated when the TCRbeta library was constructed. In TCRdb, the PCR reads were re-called with MiXCR into one record per CDR3 protein. Of around 490,000 distinct CDR3 sequences in the sample, about an eighth were seen once. This specimen belongs to a study of T-cell reconstitution after alpha-beta-depleted transplantation in children.

The TCR was taken from a female patient aged 2-9 years who had a stem cell transplant for aplastic anemia, so the T cells may come from the graft donor. Sequenced material: PBMCs, mostly from graft donor cells, taken 180 days after TCRalphabeta/CD19-depleted stem cell transplant. J is TRBJ2-1 and V is TRBV6-2 or TRBV6-3; TRBD2 aligns across 10 bases. CDR3 bases: TGTGCCAGCAGTTACTATAACCTCGGGCTAGCGGGAGTTAATGAGCAGTTCTTC. This codes for CASSYYNLGLAGVNEQFF.